The 13 T cell receptor beta chains in this list originate from one sample, sequenced in a study of cytomegalovirus exposure and HLA in healthy donors. 13 Jbeta primers and 60 Vbeta primers were used for the PCR. The data were produced by immunoSEQ multiplex PCR, yet TCRdb's version contains in-frame clones alone and is incomplete. The sample lists over 120,000 clones; approximately 80% were seen once. The sample was PBMCs. These receptors all stem from a male donor in good health and CMV-seronegative.

This chain uses TRBV6-1 with TRBJ2-2; D call uncertain. Germline CDR1 is MNHNS and CDR2 is SASEGT. The CDR3 contains 13 residues. V gave up 5 bases and J gave up 1 base, with 5 bases separating them. The CDR3 is CASSSGNTGELFF. CDR3 DNA sequence: TGTGCCAGCAGTTCAGGGAACACCGGGGAGCTGTTTTTT.

About this clone itself: At one end the junction does not follow the germline gene, possibly because of a read error. This chain joins TRBV7-7 and TRBJ2-3, with TRBD2 as a possible D gene (6 bases). The germline gives CDR1 SSHAT, CDR2 FNYEAQ (reference sequence). This CDR3 spans 16 amino acids. In nucleotides, the CDR3 is TGTGCTAGCAGCTTAGGGGCGCGGGGTAGCACAGATACGCAGTATTTT. It specifies CASSLGARGSTDTQYF.

This rearrangement joins TRBV6-5 to TRBJ2-1, with a possible D match to TRBD1 (6 bases). The length of the CDR3 is 14 residues. V lost 6 bases to trimming and J lost 10 bases, with 19 bases between them. Germline V gene sequence: CDR1 MNHEY, CDR2 SVGAGI. The DNA of the CDR3 is TGTGCCAGCAGAAATCTAGGGGGAATAAAGGAGCAGTTCTTC. Its translation is CASRNLGGIKEQFF.

This chain links TRBV5-8 with TRBJ2-5; TRBD2 is a possible D gene (5 bases). Germline V gene sequence: CDR1 SGHTS, CDR2 YDEGEE. The CDR3 consists of 15 residues. The V and J ends lost 1 base and 5 bases respectively, with 15 bases between them. In nucleotides, the CDR3 is TGTGCCAGCAGCTTGTTCCTGAGCGGAATCGAGACCCAGTACTTC. The encoded protein is CASSLFLSGIETQYF.

The sample holds a few counts of this clone. The rearrangement uses TRBV11-3 and TRBJ2-7, with D maybe TRBD1 (7 bases). Between the trimmed V and J ends, which lost 0 bases and 9 bases, there was a span of 15 bases. Germline V gene lookup returns CDR1 SGHNT and CDR2 YENEEA. The CDR3 length is 14 residues. The CDR3 loop reads CASSLDLEGAVQYF. The CDR3 nucleotides are TGTGCCAGCAGCTTAGATCTGGAGGGGGCAGTGCAGTACTTC.

V usage is TRBV7-2 and J usage is TRBJ2-2; the match to TRBD2 covers 7 bases. The CDR3 is 14 residues long. Germline CDR1 is SGHTA and CDR2 is FQGNSA. V lost 8 bases to trimming and J lost 3 bases; unmatched junction nucleotides: 6. For the CDR3, the DNA is TGTGCCAGCCCCGGGACTACCTACACCGGGGAGCTGTTTTTT. This sequence encodes CASPGTTYTGELFF.

V is TRBV4-1 and J is TRBJ1-1; D not certain. This CDR3 region has 17 residues. Trimming shortened V by 3 bases and J by 1 base, and 18 bases separated the two germline ends. Looked up from germline, CDR1 is MGHRA and CDR2 is YSYEKL. In DNA, the CDR3 is TGCGCCAGCAGCCACCATACCCAGAAGGGAGGGAACACTGAAGCTTTCTTT. This gives the protein CASSHHTQKGGNTEAFF.

The rearrangement links TRBV5-6 to TRBJ2-1; 9 bases map to TRBD2. Germline V CDR1 and CDR2: SGHDT, YYEEEE. The CDR3 consists of 15 residues. With 6 bases clipped from V and 0 bases from J, the junction kept 4 bases outside the gene matches. The chain's CDR3 is CASTSGASSYNEQFF. DNA of the CDR3: TGTGCCAGCACTAGCGGGGCCAGCTCCTACAATGAGCAGTTCTTC.

This clone was found a few times. The chain carries TRBV6-5 and TRBJ1-3, with no clear D. The CDR3 is made up of 15 amino acids. Trimming took off 6 bases at V and 3 bases at J, with 15 bases between the two ends. Germline V gene sequence: CDR1 MNHEY, CDR2 SVGAGI. The CDR3 sequence: CASSPAGKVGNTIYF. Written as DNA, the CDR3 is TGTGCCAGCAGCCCCGCGGGGAAGGTTGGAAACACCATATATTTT.

The chain carries TRBV6-5 and TRBJ2-3; D remains ambiguous. Germline V lookup: CDR1 MNHEY, CDR2 SVGAGI. CDR3 length: 12 residues. The germline V and J ends were trimmed by 5 bases and 6 bases, with 9 bases remaining between them. The CDR3, as DNA: TGTGCCAGCAGTCGCCTTGAGGATACGCAGTATTTT. Translation: CASSRLEDTQYF.

About this clone itself: Other DNA sequences in the same sample also yield this CDR3. The chain employs TRBV9 and TRBJ1-2, with no clear D. The CDR3 length is 14 residues. Germline V gene data show CDR1 as SGDLS and CDR2 as YYNGEE. V lost 0 bases and J 4 bases, leaving 10 bases between the germline ends. The CDR3 loop is CASSVGAGAYGYTF. In nucleotides, the CDR3 is TGTGCCAGCAGCGTAGGTGCAGGCGCCTATGGCTACACCTTC.

This clone was observed a few times. The rearrangement links TRBV6-1 to TRBJ1-5, with TRBD1 matching over 8 bases. The CDR3 is 15 residues long. Germline CDR1 MNHNS, CDR2 SASEGT. Trimming took 4 bases from V and 2 from J; bases not matched to a gene: 4. This CDR3 is CASSVEQGGNQPQHF. CDR3 sequence (DNA): TGTGCCAGCAGTGTAGAACAGGGGGGCAATCAGCCCCAGCATTTT.

A word on this clone: The junction departs from the called germline gene at one end, perhaps through a read error. The V and J genes are TRBV7-9 and TRBJ2-7; TRBD1 agrees at 7 bases. This CDR3 spans 16 amino acids. Germline V gives CDR1 SEHNR, CDR2 FQNEAQ (reference sequence). In DNA form, the CDR3 reads TGTTCCAGCAGCGGAGGACCGGGACAGTTCTCCTACGAGCAGTACTTC. Its translation: CSSSGGPGQFSYEQYF.